The rows below give T cell receptor beta chains drawn from one sample of a study of shared clonotypes between healthy human individuals. Repertoires were generated with immunoSEQ multiplex PCR, while TCRdb's copy carries only in-frame clones and drops some. The sample includes around 690,000 clones, 90% seen only once; the top ten take more than 30%. The sequencing input was memory CD8+ T cells from PBMCs. These receptors were obtained from a man between 18 and 35 years old in good health. Some clones in this sample may be carry-over from other donors' samples. Both conserved end residues are part of each CDR3. Each record gives: V gene, J gene, D gene, clone size, CDR3 DNA, CDR3 protein. A D gene is named only where the DNA matches it firmly. Clone size is not always given. Where it is, it says once, few, many or a class for expanded clones.

>TRBV5-1|TRBJ1-1|TRBD1|NA
TGCGCCAGCAGCTCCGGGACAGGGGGCTTGGGCACTGAAGCTTTCTTT
CASSSGTGGLGTEAFF
>TRBV7-9|TRBJ2-6|NA|once
TGTGCCAGCACAGAGCACCAAGTCTCTGGGGCCAACGTCCTGACTTTC
CASTEHQVSGANVLTF
>TRBV4-3|TRBJ2-7|NA|NA
TGCGCCAGCAGCCAACTTGCCGAGCAGTACTTC
CASSQLAEQYF
>TRBV21-1|TRBJ1-1|NA|NA
TGTGCCAGCAGCCAGGGGGGGCAGGACCCTGCCACTGAAGCTTTCTTT
CASSQGGQDPATEAFF
>TRBV7-3|TRBJ1-4|NA|NA
TGTGCCAGCTTCAGCGGGTCGGGCGAGGCCGGTGAAAAACTGTTTTTT
CASFSGSGEAGEKLFF
>TRBV2|TRBJ2-1|NA|NA
TGTGCCAGCAGTGAGCTGGGGGAGTGGAGCTCCTACAATGAGCAGTTCTTC
CASSELGEWSSYNEQFF
>TRBV5-8|TRBJ2-7|NA|NA
TGTGCCACCCGGGACCGCCGGGGCTACGAGCAGTACTTC
CATRDRRGYEQYF
>TRBV7-8|TRBJ2-1|NA|NA
TGTGCCAGTATGCCTGAGGGAAACTACAATGAGCAGTTCTTC
CASMPEGNYNEQFF
>TRBV9|TRBJ2-7|TRBD2|NA
TGTGCCAGCAGCCCCCTAGCGGGAGGGCCTCACAACGAGCAGTACTTC
CASSPLAGGPHNEQYF
>TRBV2|TRBJ2-2|TRBD1|NA
TGTGCCATACAGGACAGGGAAAGCACCGGGGAGCTGTTTTTT
CAIQDRESTGELFF
>TRBV20-1|TRBJ1-1|NA|few
TGCAGTGCCGTTGAGACCGAAGCTTTCTTT
CSAVETEAFF
>TRBV27|TRBJ1-1|TRBD1|once
TGTGCCAGCCAGGGGGGGAACACTGAAGCTTTCTTT
CASQGGNTEAFF
>TRBV19|TRBJ2-7|NA|NA
TGTGCCAGTAGTATAGCGGGTACCTACGAGCAGTACTTC
CASSIAGTYEQYF
>TRBV6-5|TRBJ2-1|TRBD1|NA
TGTGCCAGCAGTTACTCCTCCGGGACAGTTTACAATGAGCAGTTCTTC
CASSYSSGTVYNEQFF
>TRBV9|TRBJ1-5|TRBD1|few
TGTGCCAGCAGCTTGGGACAGGGGGGACAGCCCCAGCATTTT
CASSLGQGGQPQHF
>TRBV9|TRBJ2-3|NA|NA
TGTGCCAGCAGCGTATACGGGGGAGGAGGAGATACGCAGTATTTT
CASSVYGGGGDTQYF
>TRBV28|TRBJ1-3|NA|NA
TGTGCCAGCAGTTTTAAAGTCTCTGGAAACACCATATATTTT
CASSFKVSGNTIYF
>TRBV7-9|TRBJ2-6|TRBD2|NA
TGTGCCAGCAGCCTACCGCACGGGGGGTCTGGGGCCAACGTCCTGACTTTC
CASSLPHGGSGANVLTF
>TRBV4-3|TRBJ2-1|NA|NA
TGCGCCAGCAGCCAAGACGGAGCCTACAATGAGCAGTTCTTC
CASSQDGAYNEQFF
>TRBV7-9|TRBJ1-1|NA|NA
TGTGCCAGCAGCTTCCCAGGAAGGAACACTGAAGCTTTCTTT
CASSFPGRNTEAFF
>TRBV9|TRBJ2-7|TRBD2|once
TGTGCCAGCAGCGCAGGACTAGCGGGTTACGAGCAGTACTTC
CASSAGLAGYEQYF
>TRBV5-4|TRBJ1-2|NA|NA
TGTGCCAGCAGCTTGCAAAGGGAAAGAGAGGTGGATGGCTACACCTTC
CASSLQREREVDGYTF
>TRBV27|TRBJ2-7|NA|NA
TGTGCCAGCAGTTTGATGGGCTACGAGCAGTACTTC
CASSLMGYEQYF
>TRBV7-9|TRBJ2-1|NA|NA
TGTGCCAGCAGTGACACCTCTTCCTACAATGAGCAGTTCTTC
CASSDTSSYNEQFF
>TRBV7-9|TRBJ2-5|NA|NA
TGTGCCAGCAGCTTGCGAGTTGGCGCCCAAGAGACCCAGTACTTC
CASSLRVGAQETQYF
>TRBV27|TRBJ2-7|TRBD1|NA
TGTGCCAGCAGTTGGGACAGGGGGGGATACGAGCAGTACTTC
CASSWDRGGYEQYF
>TRBV6-4|TRBJ2-3|NA|NA
TGTGCCAGCAGTGACTCTAGCAGGGATACGCAGTATTTT
CASSDSSRDTQYF
>TRBV5-4|TRBJ1-1|NA|NA
TGTGCCAGCAGCTCGGGCCCCCGAGAGGCTTTCTTT
CASSSGPREAFF
>TRBV7-3|TRBJ2-7|NA|NA
TGTGCCAGCAGCCCCGATCGTGGGGGTTTCCCGTACGAGCAGTACTTC
CASSPDRGGFPYEQYF
>TRBV28|TRBJ2-7|NA|once
TGTGCCAGCAGTTTGGAATTAGCGGCCTCCTACGAGCAGTACTTC
CASSLELAASYEQYF
>TRBV10-2|TRBJ2-2|TRBD1|NA
TGCGCCAGCAGTTCTGGGACAGCCCATAAGGCCGGGGAGCTGTTTTTT
CASSSGTAHKAGELFF
>TRBV6-1|TRBJ2-7|TRBD2|NA
TGTGCCAGCAGTGAAAATTTTCTAGCGGGGGTATCCTACGAGCAGTACTTC
CASSENFLAGVSYEQYF
>TRBV15|TRBJ1-4|NA|NA
TGTGCCACCAGCAGAGATCTAGGGGATGGAAGTGAAAAACTGTTTTTT
CATSRDLGDGSEKLFF
>TRBV10-2|TRBJ2-3|NA|once
TGCGCCAGCAGTATGTTAGCGGATGGGGGGGATACGCAGTATTTT
CASSMLADGGDTQYF
>TRBV5-6|TRBJ2-1|TRBD2|NA
TGTGCCAGCAGCTGGAGCGGGATGGGGTATCATGAGCAGTTCTTC
CASSWSGMGYHEQFF
>TRBV27|TRBJ2-3|NA|NA
TGTGCCAGCAGTTTAGGTCCAAATCCAGATACGCAGTATTTT
CASSLGPNPDTQYF
>TRBV18|TRBJ2-1|TRBD2|NA
TGTGCCAGCTCACCACCGCGCCTAGCGGGAGTTTGGTCCTACAATGAGCAGTTCTTC
CASSPPRLAGVWSYNEQFF
>TRBV4-1|TRBJ1-1|TRBD1|NA
TGCGCCAGCAGCCAACTGACAGGGGAGAACACTGAAGCTTTCTTT
CASSQLTGENTEAFF
>TRBV2|TRBJ2-3|NA|NA
TGTGCCACGGGACTAGATACGCAGTATTTT
CATGLDTQYF
>TRBV27|TRBJ2-3|NA|once
TGTGCCAGCAGTCCGACTAGCACAGATACGCAGTATTTT
CASSPTSTDTQYF
>TRBV28|TRBJ1-5|NA|NA
TGTGCCAGCAGCATAAACCGTAGCAATCAGCCCCAGCATTTT
CASSINRSNQPQHF
>TRBV7-6|TRBJ2-2|NA|once
TGTGCCGGCTCCGGTCCCTCGAACACCGGGGAGCTGTTTTTT
CAGSGPSNTGELFF